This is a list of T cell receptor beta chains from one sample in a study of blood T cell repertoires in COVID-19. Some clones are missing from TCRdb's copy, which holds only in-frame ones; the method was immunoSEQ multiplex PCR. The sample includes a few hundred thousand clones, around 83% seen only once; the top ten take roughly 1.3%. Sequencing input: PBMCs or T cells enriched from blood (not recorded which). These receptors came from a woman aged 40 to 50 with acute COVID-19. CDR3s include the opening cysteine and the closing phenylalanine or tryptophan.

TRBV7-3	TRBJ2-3	CASSPQGLTSTDTQYF
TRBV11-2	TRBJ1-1	CASRRWELNTEAFF
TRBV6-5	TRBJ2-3	CASSSTGETDTQYF
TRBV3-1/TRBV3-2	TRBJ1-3	CASSLREAGNTIYF
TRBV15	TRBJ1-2	CATSRDSLQGDFLGYTF
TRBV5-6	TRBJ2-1	CASSLWLQDLTGYEQFF
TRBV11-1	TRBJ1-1	CASSSGQPNTEAFF
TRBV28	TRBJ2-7	CASSSGAYEQYF
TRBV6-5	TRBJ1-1	CASSFDRGAAFF
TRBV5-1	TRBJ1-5	CASSLTGNNQPQHF
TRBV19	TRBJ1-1	CASSFPGYTEAFF
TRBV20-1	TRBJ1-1	CSADKNTEAFF
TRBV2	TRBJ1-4	CASNKQGLGEKLFF
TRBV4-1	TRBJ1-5	CASSQDPSPVGWDRVGQPQHF
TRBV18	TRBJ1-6	CASSTGRLDNSPLHF
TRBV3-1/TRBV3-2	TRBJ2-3	CASSLGSGSTDTQYF
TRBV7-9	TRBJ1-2	CASSSLTGSSEVNYGYTF
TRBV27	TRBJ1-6	CASRTGSSYNSPLHF
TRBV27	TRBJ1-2	CASSYEGRGGYTF
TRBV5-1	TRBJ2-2	CASSLGTVTGELFF
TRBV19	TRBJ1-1	CASQGGMNTEAFF
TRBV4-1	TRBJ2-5	CASSQGERTSGSQTQYF
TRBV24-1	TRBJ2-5	CATKSSGGEETQYF
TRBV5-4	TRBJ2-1	CASSPGQTRSYNEQFF
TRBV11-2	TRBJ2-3	CASSLVGGLGETDTQYF
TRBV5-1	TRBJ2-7	CASSLAAGGGSGEQYF
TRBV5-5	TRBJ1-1	CASSLERGPNTEAFF
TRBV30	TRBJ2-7	CAWTGKTSGSYEQYF
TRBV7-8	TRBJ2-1	CASSPEPGQDMVYNEQFF
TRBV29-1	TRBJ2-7	CSVVEALHEQYF
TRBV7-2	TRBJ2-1	CASSPQRASINEQFF
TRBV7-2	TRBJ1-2	CASSADRGPYGYTF
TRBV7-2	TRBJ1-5	CASSPLGQNQPQHF
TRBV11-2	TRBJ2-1	CASSLVGAGGSEQFF
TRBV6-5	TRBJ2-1	CASSYTRLAHEQFF
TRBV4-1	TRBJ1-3	CASSTQGGGNTIYF
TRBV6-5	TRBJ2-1	CASRRDRGINEQFF
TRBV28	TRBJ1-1	CASSLRTGTGWGNTEAFF
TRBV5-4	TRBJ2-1	CASSRSTDSSYNEQFF
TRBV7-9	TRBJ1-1	CASSLSGTEAFF
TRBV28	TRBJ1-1	CASSLWGTGNTEAFF
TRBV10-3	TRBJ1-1	CAIAAGQGVMNTEAFF
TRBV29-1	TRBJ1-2	CSFGGIANYGYTF
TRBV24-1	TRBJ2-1	CATSDVRGALNEQFF
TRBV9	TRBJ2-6	CASSPGQRVGGANVLTF
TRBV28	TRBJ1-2	CASSTAEGQSNYGYTF
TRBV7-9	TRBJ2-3	CASSPQAGVRTDTQYF
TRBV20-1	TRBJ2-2	CSASRQANTGELFF
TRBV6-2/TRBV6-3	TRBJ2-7	CASSYGVGSSYEQYF
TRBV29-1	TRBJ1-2	CSVAIQALSDGYTF
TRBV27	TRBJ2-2	CASSPRGGELFF
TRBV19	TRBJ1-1	CASSPLGDGYTEAFF
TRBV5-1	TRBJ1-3	CASSLVAGSGNTIYF
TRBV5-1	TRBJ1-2	CASSPGTDRLGGYTF
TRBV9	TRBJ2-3	CASRGGLLPDTQYF
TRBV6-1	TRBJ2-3	CASSEAGTRTDTQYF
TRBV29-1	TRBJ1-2	CSVPVGDMGLYGYTF
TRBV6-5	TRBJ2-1	CASSYSGTSINGQFF
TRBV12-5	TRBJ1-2	CASGFQGTYGYTF